This TCR beta chain was obtained from a study of Graves' ophthalmopathy and Graves' hyperthyroidism. This clonotype was seen at least ten times. The TCR beta CDR3 regions underwent amplification from RNA transcripts. The library came from an HTBI-primed first-round RT-PCR and a second-round multiplex PCR. TCRdb re-called the multiplex PCR reads with MiXCR, one entry per CDR3 protein. Of over 200,000 distinct CDR3 sequences in the sample, less than 30% are singletons; the top ten hold about 8.2%. Trimming took off 5 bases at V and 4 bases at J, with 20 bases between the two ends. Germline-derived CDR1 and CDR2 are LNHDA and SQIVND (reference sequence). The CDR3 spans 17 residues. For donors with ophthalmopathy, the disease showed moderate-to-severe activity, reached CAS ≥3 and NOSPECS ≥4, and had lasted under 3 months. The authors diagnosed from clinical symptoms, serum thyroxine, TRAb, thyroid ultrasound and orbital computed tomography.

Sample: peripheral blood. V usage is TRBV19 and J usage is TRBJ2-2; a weak D match, TRBD1 (5 bases). The TCR was taken from a man aged 50-60 years with Graves' ophthalmopathy. This chain's CDR3 is CASSAHRQPWGTGELFF. DNA for the CDR3: TGTGCCAGTAGTGCCCACCGACAGCCCTGGGGCACCGGGGAGCTGTTTTTT.